This TCR beta chain was observed in a study of blood T cell repertoires in COVID-19. TCRdb's table, derived via immunoSEQ multiplex PCR, lists solely in-frame clones and lacks some. The sample lists some 300,000 clones, approximately 86% occurring once. Germline V gene sequence: CDR1 SNHLY, CDR2 FYNNEI. CDR3 size: 14 residues. V was pared by 10 bases and J by 8 bases, with 12 bases of the junction left unmatched. This TCR was recovered from a woman in her 50s with active or convalescent COVID-19. This sequence joins TRBV2 and TRBJ1-4, with TRBD1 matching over 8 bases. Sequencing was performed on peripheral blood. This chain's CDR3 is CATKERTGREKLFF. CDR3 bases: TGTGCCACCAAAGAAAGGACAGGGCGAGAAAAACTGTTTTTT.